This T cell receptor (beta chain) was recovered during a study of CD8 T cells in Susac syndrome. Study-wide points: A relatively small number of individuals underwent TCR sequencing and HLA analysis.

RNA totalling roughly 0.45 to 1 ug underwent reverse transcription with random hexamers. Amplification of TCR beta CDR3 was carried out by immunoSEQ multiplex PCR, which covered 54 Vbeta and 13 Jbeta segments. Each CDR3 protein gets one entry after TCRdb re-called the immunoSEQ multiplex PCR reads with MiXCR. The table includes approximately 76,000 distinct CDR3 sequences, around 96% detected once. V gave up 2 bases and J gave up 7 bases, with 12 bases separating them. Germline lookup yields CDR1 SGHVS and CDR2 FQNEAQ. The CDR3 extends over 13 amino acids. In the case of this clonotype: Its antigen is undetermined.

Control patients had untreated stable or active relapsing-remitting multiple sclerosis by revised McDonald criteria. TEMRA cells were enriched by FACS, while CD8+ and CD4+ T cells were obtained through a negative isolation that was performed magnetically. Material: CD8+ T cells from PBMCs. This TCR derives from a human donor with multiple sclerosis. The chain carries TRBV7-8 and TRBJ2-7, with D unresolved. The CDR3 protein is CASSLSSLAEQYF. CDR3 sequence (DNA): TGTGCCAGCAGCTTAAGTAGCCTGGCAGAGCAGTACTTC.